The TCR beta chain under discussion was sequenced for a study of PD-1 blockade in classical Hodgkin lymphoma. TCRdb keeps only in-frame clones here, not all; method: immunoSEQ multiplex PCR. The table shows around 40,000 clones, with just under 80% occurring only once. This CDR3 is 15 amino acids long. From germline, CDR1 is SEHNR and CDR2 FQNEAQ (reference sequence). Trimming took 5 bases from V and 0 from J, leaving 14 bases between them. Exposure to brentuximab vedotin varied, and each patient had relapsed following autologous stem cell transplantation. The TCR comes from a human donor with classical Hodgkin lymphoma. The chain has TRBV7-9 and TRBJ2-7, with D uncertain. The starting material was peripheral blood mononuclear cells (PBMCs), obtained at baseline. The CDR3 reads CASSPPDTYSYEQYF. Written as DNA, the CDR3 is TGTGCCAGCAGCCCCCCCGACACGTACTCCTACGAGCAGTACTTC.